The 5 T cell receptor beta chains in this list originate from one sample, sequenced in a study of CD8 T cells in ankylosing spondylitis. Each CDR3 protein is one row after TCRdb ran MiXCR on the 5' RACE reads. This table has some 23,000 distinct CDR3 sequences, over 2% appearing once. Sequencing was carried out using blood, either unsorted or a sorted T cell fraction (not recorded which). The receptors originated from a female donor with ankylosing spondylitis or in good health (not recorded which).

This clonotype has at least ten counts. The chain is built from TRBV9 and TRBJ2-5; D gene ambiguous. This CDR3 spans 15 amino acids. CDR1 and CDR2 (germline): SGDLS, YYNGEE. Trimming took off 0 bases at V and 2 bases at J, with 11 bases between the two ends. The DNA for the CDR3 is TGTGCCAGCAGCGTAGGTTCGCGGCCTCAAGAGACCCAGTACTTC. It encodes CASSVGSRPQETQYF. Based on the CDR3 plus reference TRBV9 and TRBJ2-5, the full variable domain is DSGVTQTPKHLITATGQRVTLRCSPRSGDLSVYWYQQSLDQGLQFLIQYYNGEERAKGNILERFSAQQFPDLHSELNLSSLELGDSALYFCASSVGSRPQETQYFGPGTRLLVL.

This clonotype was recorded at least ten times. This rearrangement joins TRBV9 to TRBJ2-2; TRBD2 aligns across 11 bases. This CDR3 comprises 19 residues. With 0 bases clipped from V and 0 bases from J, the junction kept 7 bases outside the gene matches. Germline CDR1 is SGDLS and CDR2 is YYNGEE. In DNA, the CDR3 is TGTGCCAGCAGCGTAGAAGTCGGTAGCGGGGGGGCGAACACCGGGGAGCTGTTTTTT. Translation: CASSVEVGSGGANTGELFF.

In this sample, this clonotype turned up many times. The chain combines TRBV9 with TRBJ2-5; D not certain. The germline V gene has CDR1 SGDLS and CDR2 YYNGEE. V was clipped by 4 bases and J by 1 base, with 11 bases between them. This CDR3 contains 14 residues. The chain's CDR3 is CASSPGHIQETQYF. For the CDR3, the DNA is TGTGCCAGCAGCCCCGGGCATATCCAAGAGACCCAGTACTTC.

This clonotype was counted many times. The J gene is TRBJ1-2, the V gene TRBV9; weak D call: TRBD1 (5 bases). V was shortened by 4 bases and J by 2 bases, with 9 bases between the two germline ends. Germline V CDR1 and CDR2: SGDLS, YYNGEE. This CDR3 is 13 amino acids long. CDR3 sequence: CASSLGPNYGYTF. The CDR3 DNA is TGTGCCAGCAGCTTGGGACCCAACTATGGCTACACCTTC.

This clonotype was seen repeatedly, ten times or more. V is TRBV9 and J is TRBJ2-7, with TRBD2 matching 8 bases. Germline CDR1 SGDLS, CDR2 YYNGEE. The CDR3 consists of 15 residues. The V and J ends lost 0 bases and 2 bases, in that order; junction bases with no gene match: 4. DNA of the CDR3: TGTGCCAGCAGCGTAGAAGGACTAGCAGCCTACGAGCAGTACTTC. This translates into CASSVEGLAAYEQYF.